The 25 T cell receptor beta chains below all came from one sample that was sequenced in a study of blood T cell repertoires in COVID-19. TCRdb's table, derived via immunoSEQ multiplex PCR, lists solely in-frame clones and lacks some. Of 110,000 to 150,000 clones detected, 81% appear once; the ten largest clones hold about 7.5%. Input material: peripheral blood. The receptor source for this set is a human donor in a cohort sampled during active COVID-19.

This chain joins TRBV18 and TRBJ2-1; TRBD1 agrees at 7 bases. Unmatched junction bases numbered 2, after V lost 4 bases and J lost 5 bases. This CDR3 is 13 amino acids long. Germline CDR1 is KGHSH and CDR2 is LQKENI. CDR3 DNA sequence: TGTGCCAGCTCACTGGGACAGAACAATGAGCAGTTCTTC. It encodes CASSLGQNNEQFF.

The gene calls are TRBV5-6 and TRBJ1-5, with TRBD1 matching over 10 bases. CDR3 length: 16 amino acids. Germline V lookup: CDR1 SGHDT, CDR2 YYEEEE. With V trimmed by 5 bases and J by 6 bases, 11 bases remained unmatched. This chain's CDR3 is CASSLLGTGEGQPQHF. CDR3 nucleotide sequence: TGTGCCAGCAGTTTATTGGGGACAGGGGAGGGTCAGCCCCAGCATTTT.

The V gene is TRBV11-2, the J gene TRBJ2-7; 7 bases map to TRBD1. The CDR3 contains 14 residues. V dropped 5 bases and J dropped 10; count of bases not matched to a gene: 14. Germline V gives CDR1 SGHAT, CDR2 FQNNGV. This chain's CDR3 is CASSVYRGSKFQYF. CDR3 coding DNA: TGTGCCAGCAGCGTATACAGGGGATCTAAGTTCCAGTACTTC.

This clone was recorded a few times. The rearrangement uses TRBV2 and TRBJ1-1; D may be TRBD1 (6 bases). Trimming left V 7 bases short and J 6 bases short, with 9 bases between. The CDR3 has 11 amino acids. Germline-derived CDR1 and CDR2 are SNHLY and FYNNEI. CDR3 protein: CASTGEAEAFF. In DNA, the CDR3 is TGTGCCAGCACAGGGGAAGCTGAAGCTTTCTTT.

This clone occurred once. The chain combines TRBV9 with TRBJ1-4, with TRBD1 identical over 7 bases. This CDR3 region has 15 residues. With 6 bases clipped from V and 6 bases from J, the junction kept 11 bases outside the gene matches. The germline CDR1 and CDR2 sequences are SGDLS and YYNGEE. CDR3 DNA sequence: TGTGCCAGCACCAGAGGGCCCGGGACAGATGAAAAACTGTTTTTT. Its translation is CASTRGPGTDEKLFF.

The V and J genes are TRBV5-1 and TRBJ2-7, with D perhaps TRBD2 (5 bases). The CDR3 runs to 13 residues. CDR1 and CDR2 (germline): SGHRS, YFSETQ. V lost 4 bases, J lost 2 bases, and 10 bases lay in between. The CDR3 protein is CASSPSGTYEQYF. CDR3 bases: TGCGCCAGCAGCCCCAGCGGAACCTACGAGCAGTACTTC.

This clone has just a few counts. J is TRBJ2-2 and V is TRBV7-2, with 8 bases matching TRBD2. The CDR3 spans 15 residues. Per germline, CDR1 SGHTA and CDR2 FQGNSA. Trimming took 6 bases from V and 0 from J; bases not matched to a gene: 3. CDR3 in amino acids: CASRRGLANTGELFF. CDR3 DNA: TGTGCCAGCAGACGGGGACTAGCGAACACCGGGGAGCTGTTTTTT.

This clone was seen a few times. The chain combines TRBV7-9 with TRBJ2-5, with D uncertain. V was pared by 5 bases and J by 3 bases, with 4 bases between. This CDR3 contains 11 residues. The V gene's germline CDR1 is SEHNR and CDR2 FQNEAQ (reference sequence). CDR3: CASSQKETQYF. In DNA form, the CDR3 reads TGTGCCAGCAGCCAAAAAGAGACCCAGTACTTC.

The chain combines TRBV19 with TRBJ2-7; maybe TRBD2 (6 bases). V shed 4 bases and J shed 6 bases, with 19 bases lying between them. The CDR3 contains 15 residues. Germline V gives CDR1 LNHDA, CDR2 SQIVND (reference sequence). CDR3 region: CASSRGLQYQLEQYF. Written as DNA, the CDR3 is TGTGCCAGTAGTAGGGGACTTCAATACCAGCTCGAGCAGTACTTC.

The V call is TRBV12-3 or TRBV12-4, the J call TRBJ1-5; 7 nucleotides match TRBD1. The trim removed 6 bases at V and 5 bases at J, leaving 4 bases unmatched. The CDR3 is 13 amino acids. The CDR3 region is CASRGQAHQPQHF. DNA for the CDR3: TGTGCCAGCAGAGGACAGGCCCATCAGCCCCAGCATTTT.

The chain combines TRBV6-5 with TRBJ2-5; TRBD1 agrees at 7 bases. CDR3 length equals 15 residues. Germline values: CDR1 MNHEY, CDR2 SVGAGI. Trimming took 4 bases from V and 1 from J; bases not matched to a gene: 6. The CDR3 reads CASSWWTGTQETQYF. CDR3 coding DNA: TGTGCCAGCAGTTGGTGGACAGGCACCCAAGAGACCCAGTACTTC.

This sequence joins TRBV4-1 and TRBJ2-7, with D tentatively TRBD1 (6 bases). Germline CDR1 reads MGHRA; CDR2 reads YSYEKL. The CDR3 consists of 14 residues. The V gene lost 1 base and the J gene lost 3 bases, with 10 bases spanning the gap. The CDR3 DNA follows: TGCGCCAGCAGCCAAGCCGGGACACGCTACGAGCAGTACTTC. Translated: CASSQAGTRYEQYF.

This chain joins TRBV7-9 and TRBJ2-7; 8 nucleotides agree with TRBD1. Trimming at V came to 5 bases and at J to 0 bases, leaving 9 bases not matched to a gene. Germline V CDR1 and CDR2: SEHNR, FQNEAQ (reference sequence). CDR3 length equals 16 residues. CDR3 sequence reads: CASSTSTGAYSYEQYF. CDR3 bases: TGTGCCAGCAGCACCTCGACAGGGGCCTACTCCTACGAGCAGTACTTC.

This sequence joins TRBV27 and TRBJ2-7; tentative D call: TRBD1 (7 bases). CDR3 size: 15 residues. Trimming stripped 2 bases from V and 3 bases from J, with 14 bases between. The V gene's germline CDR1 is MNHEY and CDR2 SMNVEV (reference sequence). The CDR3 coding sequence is TGTGCCAGCAGTTTAGCGCGGGACAGAATCTACGAGCAGTACTTC. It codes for CASSLARDRIYEQYF.

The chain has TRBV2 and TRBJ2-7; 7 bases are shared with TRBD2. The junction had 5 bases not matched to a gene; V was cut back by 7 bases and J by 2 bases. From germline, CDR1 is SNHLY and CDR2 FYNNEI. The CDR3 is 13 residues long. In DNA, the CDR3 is TGTGCCAGCACGCCTAGCGGTACCTACGAGCAGTACTTC. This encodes CASTPSGTYEQYF.

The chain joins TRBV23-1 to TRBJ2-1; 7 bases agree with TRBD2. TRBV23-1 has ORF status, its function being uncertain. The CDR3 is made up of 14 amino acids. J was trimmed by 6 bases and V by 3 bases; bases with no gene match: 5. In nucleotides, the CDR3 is TGCGCCAGCAGTCATCCTTGGGGGGGCAATGAGCAGTTCTTC. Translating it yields CASSHPWGGNEQFF.

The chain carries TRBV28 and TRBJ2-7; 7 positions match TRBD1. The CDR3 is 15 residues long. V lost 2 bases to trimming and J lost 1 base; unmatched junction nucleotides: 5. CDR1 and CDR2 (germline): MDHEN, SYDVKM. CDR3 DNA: TGTGCCAGCAGTTTACCCGGGACAGTATCCTACGAGCAGTACTTC. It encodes CASSLPGTVSYEQYF.

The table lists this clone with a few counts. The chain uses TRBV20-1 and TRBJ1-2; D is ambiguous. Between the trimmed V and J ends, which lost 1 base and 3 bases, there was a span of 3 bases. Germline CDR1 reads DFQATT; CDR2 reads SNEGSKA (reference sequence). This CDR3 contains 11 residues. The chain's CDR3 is CSARGDYGYTF. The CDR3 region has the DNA TGCAGTGCTAGAGGAGACTATGGCTACACCTTC.

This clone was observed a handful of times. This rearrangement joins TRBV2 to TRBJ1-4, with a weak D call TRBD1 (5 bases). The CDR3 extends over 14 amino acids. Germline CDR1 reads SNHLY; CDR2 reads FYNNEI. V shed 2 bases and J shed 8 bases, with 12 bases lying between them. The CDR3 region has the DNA TGTGCCAGCAGTGAAAGGGGCGCAGGAGAAAAACTGTTTTTT. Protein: CASSERGAGEKLFF.

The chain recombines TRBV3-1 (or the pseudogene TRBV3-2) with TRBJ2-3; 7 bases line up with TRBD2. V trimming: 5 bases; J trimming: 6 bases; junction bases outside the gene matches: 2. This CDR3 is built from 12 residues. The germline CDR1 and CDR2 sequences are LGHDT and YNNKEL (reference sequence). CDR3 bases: TGTGCCAGCAGCTCGGGGGGTGATACGCAGTATTTT. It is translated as CASSSGGDTQYF.

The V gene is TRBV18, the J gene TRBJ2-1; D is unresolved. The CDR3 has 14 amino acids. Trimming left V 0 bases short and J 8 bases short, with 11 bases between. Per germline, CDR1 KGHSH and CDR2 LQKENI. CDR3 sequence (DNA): TGTGCCAGCTCACCACCGGCACCGAGGCATGAGCAGTTCTTC. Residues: CASSPPAPRHEQFF. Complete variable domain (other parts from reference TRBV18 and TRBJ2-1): NAGVMQNPRHLVRRRGQEARLRCSPMKGHSHVYWYRQLPEEGLKFMVYLQKENIIDESGMPKERFSAEFPKEGPSILRIQQVVRGDSAAYFCASSPPAPRHEQFFGPGTRLTVL.

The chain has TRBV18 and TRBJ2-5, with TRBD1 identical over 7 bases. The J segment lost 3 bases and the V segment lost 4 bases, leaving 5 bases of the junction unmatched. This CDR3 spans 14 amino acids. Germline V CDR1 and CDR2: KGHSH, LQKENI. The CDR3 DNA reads TGTGCCAGCTCACTATCCGGGACAGAAGAGACCCAGTACTTC. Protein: CASSLSGTEETQYF.

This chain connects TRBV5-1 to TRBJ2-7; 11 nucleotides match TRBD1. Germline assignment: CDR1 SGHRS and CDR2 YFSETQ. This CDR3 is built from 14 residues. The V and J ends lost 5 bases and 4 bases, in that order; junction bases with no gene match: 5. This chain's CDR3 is CASSPGTGGYEQYF. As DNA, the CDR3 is TGCGCCAGCAGTCCCGGGACAGGGGGGTACGAGCAGTACTTC.

CDR3 in amino acids: CASRANRDSNYEQYF. DNA of the CDR3: TGTGCCAGCAGGGCTAACCGGGACAGTAACTACGAGCAGTACTTC. The gene calls are TRBV27 and TRBJ2-7, with 7 positions matching TRBD1. The CDR3 is 15 amino acids. Germline V CDR1 and CDR2: MNHEY, SMNVEV (reference sequence). After removal of 6 bases from V and 3 bases from J, the junction contained 11 bases not matched to a gene.

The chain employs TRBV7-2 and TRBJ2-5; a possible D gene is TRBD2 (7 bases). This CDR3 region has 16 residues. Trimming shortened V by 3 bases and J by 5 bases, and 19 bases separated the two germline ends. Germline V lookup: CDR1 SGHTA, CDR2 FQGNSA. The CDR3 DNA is TGTGCCAGCAGCTTTAGCGAACGGGGGAGGGGGGAGACCCAGTACTTC. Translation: CASSFSERGRGETQYF.